This T cell receptor beta chain was profiled in a study of OX40 agonist ivuxolimab in advanced cancers. Turning to the study itself: Cancers in dose escalation were hepatocellular, melanoma, renal cell and head and neck. Partial responses were achieved by three patients, one with hepatocellular carcinoma and two with cutaneous melanoma.

As concerns this clone: Its antigen is currently unknown.

Clones were read by immunoSEQ multiplex PCR, and TCRdb kept only the in-frame ones, dropping some. This sample yields 73,000 or so clones, of which 86% are seen a single time; approximately 0.72% belongs to the top ten. The germline V gene has CDR1 LNHDA and CDR2 SQIVND (reference sequence). The ends lost 5 bases at V and 6 bases at J; junction bases unmatched: 7. The CDR3 consists of 15 residues. Findings and limits, study-wide: CD8+ T cells were the subset that, on average, had more expanded clones than CD4+.

The TCR originated in an adult with an advanced solid tumor such as melanoma, head and neck, liver or kidney cancer. The chain combines TRBV19 with TRBJ1-5; 10 bases are a match to TRBD1. This sample comprised CD4+ or CD8+ T cells sorted from blood, obtained in a trial of the OX40 agonist ivuxolimab. The CDR3 sequence: CASSSLDRGLQPQHF. As DNA, the CDR3 is TGTGCCAGTAGTTCCCTTGACAGGGGGCTTCAGCCCCAGCATTTT.